This passage covers 24 T cell receptor beta chains from one sample sequenced in a study of blood T cells in healthy people across ages. Sample-barcoded 5' priming and a J-beta primer mix drove a second PCR of about 7 to 11 cycles. MiXCR, applied by TCRdb to the 5' RACE reads, yields one record per CDR3 protein. Here the sample spans approximately 800,000 distinct CDR3 sequences, over 45% being singletons. The sample was blood. The receptors stem from a man younger than 40 in good health.

The rearrangement links TRBV6-5 to TRBJ1-2; a possible D gene is TRBD1 (6 bases). The CDR3 sequence is 15 residues long. The V gene's germline CDR1 is MNHEY and CDR2 SVGAGI. Trimming shortened V by 0 bases and J by 6 bases, and 14 bases separated the two germline ends. This CDR3 reads CASSYSVGGLDGYTF. The CDR3 DNA reads TGTGCCAGCAGTTACTCCGTCGGGGGGCTGGATGGCTACACCTTC.

V gene TRBV5-4 combines with J gene TRBJ2-4; tentatively, D is TRBD1 (5 bases). Judging by the DNA end, TRBJ2-5 fits better; the J call may be wrong. CDR1 is SGHNT and CDR2 is YYREEE in the germline V gene (reference sequence). This CDR3 contains 14 residues. The CDR3 protein is CASSLDSSTETQYF. In DNA form, the CDR3 reads TGTGCCAGCAGCCTCGACAGTAGTACGGAGACCCAGTACTTC.

This chain links TRBV9 with TRBJ2-5; 11 bases fit TRBD2. In germline, CDR1 is SGDLS, CDR2 YYNGEE. The length of the CDR3 is 13 residues. After removal of 7 bases from V and 7 bases from J, the junction contained 6 bases not matched to a gene. CDR3: CASGRLAGGTQYF. In DNA form, the CDR3 reads TGTGCCAGCGGACGGCTAGCGGGAGGGACCCAGTACTTC.

The chain joins TRBV25-1 to TRBJ2-7; D possibly uses TRBD1 or TRBD2 (5 bases each). The germline V gene has CDR1 MGHDK and CDR2 SYGVNS. The CDR3 runs to 13 residues. Trimming removed 2 bases at V and 5 bases at J, with 10 bases between. CDR3 in amino acids: CASSEEGRHEQYF. In DNA form, the CDR3 reads TGTGCCAGCAGTGAAGAGGGACGCCACGAGCAGTACTTC.

The V gene is TRBV7-2, the J gene TRBJ2-3, with 7 nucleotides matching TRBD1. Germline CDR1 and CDR2: SGHTA and FQGNSA. This CDR3 has 15 residues. After removal of 4 bases from V and 3 bases from J, the junction contained 7 bases not matched to a gene. CDR3 amino acids: CASSSRGHGTDTQYF. In DNA, the CDR3 is TGTGCCAGCAGCTCTAGGGGGCACGGGACAGATACGCAGTATTTT. Based on the CDR3 plus reference TRBV7-2 and TRBJ2-3, the full variable domain is GAGVSQSPSNKVTEKGKDVELRCDPISGHTALYWYRQSLGQGLEFLIYFQGNSAPDKSGLPSDRFSAERTGGSVSTLTIQRTQQEDSAVYLCASSSRGHGTDTQYFGPGTRLTVL.

The chain employs TRBV2 and TRBJ2-3, with 14 bases that match TRBD2. Germline assignment: CDR1 SNHLY and CDR2 FYNNEI. The CDR3 loop spans 16 amino acids. The ends lost 4 bases at V and 3 bases at J; junction bases unmatched: 3. The CDR3 here is CASSVGLAGATDTQYF. The CDR3 DNA is TGTGCCAGCAGTGTGGGACTAGCGGGAGCTACAGATACGCAGTATTTT.

This clonotype has more than one count but fewer than ten. V gene TRBV11-2 combines with J gene TRBJ2-7; D is undetermined. In germline, CDR1 is SGHAT, CDR2 FQNNGV. The CDR3 length is 12 residues. Between the trimmed V and J ends, which lost 1 base and 7 bases, there was a span of 8 bases. CDR3 amino acids: CASSLVDGEQYF. For the CDR3, the DNA is TGTGCCAGCAGCTTAGTGGATGGTGAGCAGTACTTC.

Worth noting for this clonotype: Possible read error: a much larger clone is one base away. V and J are TRBV24-1 and TRBJ2-5; 7 positions agree with TRBD1. The germline V gene has CDR1 KGHDR and CDR2 SFDVKD. This CDR3 has 15 amino acids. The CDR3 protein is CAASDSQGNQETQYF. DNA for the CDR3: TGTGCCGCCAGTGATTCACAGGGGAACCAAGAGACCCAGTACTTC.

In this sample, this clonotype turned up once. The chain couples TRBV29-1 to TRBJ1-1; D remains unclear. Germline V gene sequence: CDR1 SQVTM, CDR2 ANQGSEA. The CDR3 consists of 13 residues. V gave up 7 bases and J gave up 6 bases, with 18 bases separating them. CDR3 nucleotide sequence: TGCAGCGCCCCACAAGGTCGTGCTCCTGAAGCTTTCTTT. It specifies CSAPQGRAPEAFF.

This chain uses TRBV6-2 or TRBV6-3 with TRBJ2-4; no clear D. CDR1 and CDR2 from the germline V gene are MNHEY and SVGEGT. This CDR3 is 15 amino acids long. Trimming left V 6 bases short and J 3 bases short, with 15 bases between. The CDR3 DNA reads as TGTGCCAGCAGACCACCTTCAGTAGGCAAAAACATTCAGTACTTC. Translating it yields CASRPPSVGKNIQYF.

This chain uses TRBV11-2 with TRBJ1-2; D gene unclear. Germline V gives CDR1 SGHAT, CDR2 FQNNGV. The CDR3 totals 15 residues. Deletions cut 2 bases from V and 0 bases from J, with 10 bases between. The CDR3 loop is CASSLSRLANYGYTF. In nucleotides, the CDR3 is TGTGCCAGCAGCTTAAGCCGCCTGGCTAACTATGGCTACACCTTC.

The chain is built from TRBV5-1 and TRBJ2-7; no definite D call. Germline lookup yields CDR1 SGHRS and CDR2 YFSETQ. This CDR3 region has 11 residues. V was trimmed by 3 bases and J by 5 bases, leaving 6 bases between them. The CDR3 sequence is CASSSFDEQYF. CDR3 nucleotides: TGCGCCAGCAGCTCCTTCGACGAGCAGTACTTC.

DNA of the CDR3: TGTGCCAGCAGTTATCGACAGCTCAATCAGCCCCAGCATTTT. Its translation is CASSYRQLNQPQHF. V and J are TRBV6-2 or TRBV6-3 and TRBJ1-5; tentative D call: TRBD1 (5 bases). Germline lookup yields CDR1 MNHEY and CDR2 SVGEGT. The CDR3 has 14 amino acids. Trimming left V 3 bases short and J 3 bases short, with 9 bases between.

The V call is TRBV28, the J call TRBJ2-4, with D tentatively TRBD1 or TRBD2 (5 bases each). The DNA matches TRBJ2-7 better at its end, which makes the J call doubtful. Per germline, CDR1 MDHEN and CDR2 SYDVKM. CDR3 length: 12 residues. The CDR3 region is CATLRDGYEQYF. CDR3 bases: TGTGCCACCTTGAGGGACGGCTACGAGCAGTACTTC.

The CDR3 region is CASSRDNTEAFF. The CDR3 coding sequence is TGTGCCAGCAGCCGGGATAACACTGAAGCTTTCTTT. The chain combines TRBV6-5 with TRBJ1-1, with D unresolved. There are 12 residues in the CDR3. CDR1 MNHEY and CDR2 SVGAGI come from the germline V gene. Trimming stripped 6 bases from V and 2 bases from J, with 7 bases between.

The genes are TRBV5-1 and TRBJ1-2; D is uncertain. Germline V CDR1 and CDR2: SGHRS, YFSETQ. Trimming took 0 bases from V and 8 from J, leaving 14 bases between them. There are 14 residues in the CDR3. The CDR3 spells CASSLAGGRRGYTF. CDR3 nucleotides: TGCGCCAGCAGCTTGGCCGGTGGCCGGCGGGGCTACACCTTC.

As to this clonotype: A junction boundary mismatches the germline segment, possibly from a read error. The chain employs TRBV15 and TRBJ1-5; tentative D call: TRBD1 (6 bases). The V gene's germline CDR1 is LNHNV and CDR2 YYDKDF (reference sequence). This CDR3 is built from 15 residues. CDR3 DNA sequence: TGTGCCGCCAGCAGAGGACAGACTAGCAATCAGCCCCCGCATTTT. It codes for CAASRGQTSNQPPHF.

The V and J genes are TRBV20-1 and TRBJ2-5; 14 positions agree with TRBD2. The J segment lost 2 bases and the V segment lost 3 bases, leaving 5 bases of the junction unmatched. This CDR3 is 16 amino acids long. CDR1 is DFQATT, CDR2 SNEGSKA, per germline (reference sequence). Written as DNA, the CDR3 is TGCAGTGCTAGGACTAGCGGGGGGGCTCCACAAGAGACCCAGTACTTC. Translating it yields CSARTSGGAPQETQYF.

The rearrangement joins TRBV12-3 or TRBV12-4 to TRBJ2-1; 9 bases map to TRBD2. Losses at the gene ends were 6 bases for V and 2 bases for J; bases not matched to a gene: 5. The length of the CDR3 is 15 residues. For the CDR3, the DNA is TGTGCCAGCAGCCCTAGCGGGGACACCTACAATGAGCAGTTCTTC. This codes for CASSPSGDTYNEQFF.

The chain uses TRBV25-1 and TRBJ2-7; D remains unclear. V lost 2 bases to trimming and J lost 2 bases, with 10 bases between them. The CDR3 loop spans 14 amino acids. Germline V lookup: CDR1 MGHDK, CDR2 SYGVNS. CDR3 sequence reads: CASSEAQLAYEQYF. CDR3 DNA: TGTGCCAGCAGTGAAGCACAATTGGCCTACGAGCAGTACTTC.

This chain uses TRBV28 with TRBJ2-7; TRBD2 is a possible D gene (5 bases). The CDR3 sequence is 12 residues long. Trimming took 3 bases from V and 7 from J, leaving 10 bases between them. CDR1 and CDR2 from the germline V gene are MDHEN and SYDVKM. The CDR3 reads CASSFSRREQYF. DNA for the CDR3: TGTGCCAGCAGTTTTTCGCGGAGGGAGCAGTACTTC.

V and J are TRBV20-1 and TRBJ2-2, with D possibly TRBD1 on 6 matching bases. Germline values: CDR1 DFQATT, CDR2 SNEGSKA (reference sequence). This CDR3 has 16 amino acids. The V gene lost 0 bases and the J gene lost 3 bases, with 14 bases spanning the gap. Here the CDR3 reads CSAREYGTRDTGELFF. The CDR3 DNA sequence: TGCAGTGCTAGAGAATATGGGACAAGGGACACCGGGGAGCTGTTTTTT.

The V call is TRBV5-1, the J call TRBJ1-1; D might be TRBD1 (5 bases). This CDR3 is built from 15 residues. Germline assignment: CDR1 SGHRS and CDR2 YFSETQ. Trimming took off 4 bases at V and 1 base at J, with 14 bases between the two ends. This CDR3 is CASSRGWTANTEAFF. DNA of the CDR3: TGCGCCAGCAGCCGGGGGTGGACGGCGAACACTGAAGCTTTCTTT.

The chain is built from TRBV2 and TRBJ1-5; possibly TRBD1 for D (6 bases). The CDR3 is 15 amino acids. V lost 7 bases, J lost 7 bases, and 20 bases lay in between. Germline assignment: CDR1 SNHLY and CDR2 FYNNEI. CDR3 region: CASTRDKTYGQPQHF. The CDR3 DNA reads as TGTGCCAGCACCCGGGACAAAACCTACGGACAGCCCCAGCATTTT.